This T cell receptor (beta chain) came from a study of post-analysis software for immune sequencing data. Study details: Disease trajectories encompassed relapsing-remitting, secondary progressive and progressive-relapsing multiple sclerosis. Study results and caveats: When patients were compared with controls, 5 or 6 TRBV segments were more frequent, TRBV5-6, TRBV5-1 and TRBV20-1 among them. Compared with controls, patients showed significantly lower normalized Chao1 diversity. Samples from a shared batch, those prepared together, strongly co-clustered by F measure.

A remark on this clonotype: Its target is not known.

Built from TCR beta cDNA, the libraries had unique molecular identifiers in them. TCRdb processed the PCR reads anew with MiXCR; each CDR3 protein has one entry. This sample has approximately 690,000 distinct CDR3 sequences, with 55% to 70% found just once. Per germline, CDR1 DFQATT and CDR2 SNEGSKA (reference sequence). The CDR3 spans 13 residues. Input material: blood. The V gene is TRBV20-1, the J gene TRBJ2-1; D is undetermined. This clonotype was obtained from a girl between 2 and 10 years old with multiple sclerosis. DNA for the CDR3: TGCCCCGGAAGCCGTTTCTCCTACAATGAGCAGTTCTTC. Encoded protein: CPGSRFSYNEQFF.